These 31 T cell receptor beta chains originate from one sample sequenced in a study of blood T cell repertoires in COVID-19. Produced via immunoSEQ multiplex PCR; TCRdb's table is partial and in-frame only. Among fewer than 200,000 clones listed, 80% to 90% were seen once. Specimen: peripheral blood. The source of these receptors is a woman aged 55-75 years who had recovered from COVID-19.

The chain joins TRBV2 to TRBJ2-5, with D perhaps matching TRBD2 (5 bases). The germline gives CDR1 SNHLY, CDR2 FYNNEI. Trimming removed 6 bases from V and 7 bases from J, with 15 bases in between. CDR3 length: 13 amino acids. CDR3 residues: CASSVGNMGTQYF. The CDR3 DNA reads TGTGCCAGCAGCGTCGGGAACATGGGGACCCAGTACTTC.

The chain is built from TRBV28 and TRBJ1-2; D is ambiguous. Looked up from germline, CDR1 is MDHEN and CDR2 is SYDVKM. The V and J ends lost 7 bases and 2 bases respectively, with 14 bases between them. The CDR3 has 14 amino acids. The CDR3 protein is CASTFSGLNYGYTF. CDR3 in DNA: TGTGCCAGCACCTTCTCGGGGTTAAACTATGGCTACACCTTC.

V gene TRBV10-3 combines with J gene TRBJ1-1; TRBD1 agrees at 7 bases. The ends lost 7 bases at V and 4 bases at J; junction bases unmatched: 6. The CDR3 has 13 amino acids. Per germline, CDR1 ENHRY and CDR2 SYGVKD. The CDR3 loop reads CAINQGVGTEAFF. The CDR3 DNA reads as TGTGCCATCAATCAGGGGGTTGGCACTGAAGCTTTCTTT.

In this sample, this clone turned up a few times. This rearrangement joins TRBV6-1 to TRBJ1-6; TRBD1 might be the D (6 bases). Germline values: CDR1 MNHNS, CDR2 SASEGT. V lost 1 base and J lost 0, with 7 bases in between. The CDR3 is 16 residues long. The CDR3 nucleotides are TGTGCCAGCAGTGAAGACAGGGACTCCTATAATTCACCCCTCCACTTT. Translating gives CASSEDRDSYNSPLHF.

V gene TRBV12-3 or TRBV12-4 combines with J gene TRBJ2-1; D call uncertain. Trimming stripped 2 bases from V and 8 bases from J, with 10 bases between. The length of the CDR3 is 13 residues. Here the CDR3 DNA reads TGTGCCAGCAGTTTACGCGAGGCTTATGAGCAGTTCTTC. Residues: CASSLREAYEQFF.

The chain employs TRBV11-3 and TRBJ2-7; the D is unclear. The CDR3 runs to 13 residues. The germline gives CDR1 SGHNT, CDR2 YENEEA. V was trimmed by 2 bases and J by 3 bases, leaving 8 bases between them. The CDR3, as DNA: TGTGCCAGCAGCTTAAACAGTATCTACGAGCAGTACTTC. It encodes CASSLNSIYEQYF.

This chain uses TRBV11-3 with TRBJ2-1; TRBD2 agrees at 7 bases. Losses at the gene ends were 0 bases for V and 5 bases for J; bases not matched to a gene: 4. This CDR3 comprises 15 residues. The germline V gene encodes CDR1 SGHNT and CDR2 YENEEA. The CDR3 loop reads CASSLEGGGHNEQFF. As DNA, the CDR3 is TGTGCCAGCAGCTTAGAGGGCGGGGGACACAATGAGCAGTTCTTC.

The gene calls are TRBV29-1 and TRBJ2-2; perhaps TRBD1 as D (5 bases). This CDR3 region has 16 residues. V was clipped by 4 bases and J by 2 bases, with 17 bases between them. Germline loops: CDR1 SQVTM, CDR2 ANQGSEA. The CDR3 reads CSVAGIVGQNTGELFF. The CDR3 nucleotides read TGCAGCGTTGCGGGCATCGTAGGACAAAACACCGGGGAGCTGTTTTTT.

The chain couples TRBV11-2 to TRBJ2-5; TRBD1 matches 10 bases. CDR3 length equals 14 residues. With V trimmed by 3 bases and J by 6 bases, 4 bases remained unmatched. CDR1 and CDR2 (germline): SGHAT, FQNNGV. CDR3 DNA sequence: TGTGCCAGCAGCTTGGGACAGGGGTTCCAGACCCAGTACTTC. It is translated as CASSLGQGFQTQYF.

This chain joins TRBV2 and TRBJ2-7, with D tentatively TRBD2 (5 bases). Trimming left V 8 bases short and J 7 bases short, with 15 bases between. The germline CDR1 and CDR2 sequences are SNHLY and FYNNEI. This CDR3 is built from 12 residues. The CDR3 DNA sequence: TGTGCCAGCTCTAACGGGGTCGGGGAGCAGTACTTC. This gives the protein CASSNGVGEQYF. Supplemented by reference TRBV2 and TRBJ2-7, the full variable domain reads EPEVTQTPSHQVTQMGQEVILRCVPISNHLYFYWYRQILGQKVEFLVSFYNNEISEKSEIFDDQFSVERPDGSNFTLKIRSTKLEDSAMYFCASSNGVGEQYFGPGTRLTVT.

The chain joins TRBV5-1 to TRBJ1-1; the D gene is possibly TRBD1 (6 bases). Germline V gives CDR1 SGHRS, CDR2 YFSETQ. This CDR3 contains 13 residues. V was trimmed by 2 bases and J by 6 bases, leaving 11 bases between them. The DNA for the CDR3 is TGCGCCAGCAGCTTAACAGGGAGACCTGAAGCTTTCTTT. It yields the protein CASSLTGRPEAFF.

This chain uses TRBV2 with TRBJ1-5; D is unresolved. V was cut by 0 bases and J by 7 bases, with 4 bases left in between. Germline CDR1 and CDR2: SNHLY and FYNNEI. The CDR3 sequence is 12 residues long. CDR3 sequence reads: CASSEAGQPQHF. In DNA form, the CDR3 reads TGTGCCAGCAGTGAAGCTGGCCAGCCCCAGCATTTT.

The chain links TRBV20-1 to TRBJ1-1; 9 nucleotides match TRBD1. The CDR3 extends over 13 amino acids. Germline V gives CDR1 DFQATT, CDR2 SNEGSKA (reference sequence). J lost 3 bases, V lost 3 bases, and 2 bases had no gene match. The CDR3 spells CSASNRGHTEAFF. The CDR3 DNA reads TGCAGTGCTAGTAACAGGGGGCACACTGAAGCTTTCTTT.

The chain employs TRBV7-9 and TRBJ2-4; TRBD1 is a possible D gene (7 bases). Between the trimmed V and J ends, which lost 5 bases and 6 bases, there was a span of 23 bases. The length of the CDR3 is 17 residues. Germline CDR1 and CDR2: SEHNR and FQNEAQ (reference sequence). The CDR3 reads CASSRLKTGTSGNIQYF. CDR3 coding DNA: TGTGCCAGCAGCCGACTGAAGACAGGGACTTCGGGAAACATTCAGTACTTC.

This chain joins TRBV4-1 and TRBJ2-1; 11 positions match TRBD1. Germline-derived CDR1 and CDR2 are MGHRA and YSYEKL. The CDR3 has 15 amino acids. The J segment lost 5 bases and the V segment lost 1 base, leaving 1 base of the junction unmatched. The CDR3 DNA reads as TGCGCCAGCAGCCAAGCGGGACAGGGGGACAATGAGCAGTTCTTC. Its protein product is CASSQAGQGDNEQFF.

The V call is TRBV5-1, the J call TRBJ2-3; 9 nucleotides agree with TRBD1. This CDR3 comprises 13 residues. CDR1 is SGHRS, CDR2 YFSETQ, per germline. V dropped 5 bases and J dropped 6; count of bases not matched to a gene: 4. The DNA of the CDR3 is TGCGCCAGCAGTCGGACAGGGGCCGATACGCAGTATTTT. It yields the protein CASSRTGADTQYF.

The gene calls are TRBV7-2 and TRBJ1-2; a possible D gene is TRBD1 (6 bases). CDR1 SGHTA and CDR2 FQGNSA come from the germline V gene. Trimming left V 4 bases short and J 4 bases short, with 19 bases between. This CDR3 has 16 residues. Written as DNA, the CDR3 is TGTGCCAGCAGCTCGAGGCGAACAGGGAGCAGCTATGGCTACACCTTC. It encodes CASSSRRTGSSYGYTF.

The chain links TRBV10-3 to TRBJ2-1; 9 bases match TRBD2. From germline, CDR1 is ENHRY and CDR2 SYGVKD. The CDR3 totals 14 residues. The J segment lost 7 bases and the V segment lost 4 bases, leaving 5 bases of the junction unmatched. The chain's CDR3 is CAISGRGGRNEQFF. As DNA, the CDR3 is TGTGCCATCAGTGGGCGGGGGGGCCGAAATGAGCAGTTCTTC.

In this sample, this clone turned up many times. The CDR3 here is CASSLVGGPNTGELFF. CDR3 DNA: TGTGCCAGCAGCTTGGTCGGGGGTCCGAACACCGGGGAGCTGTTTTTT. The rearrangement links TRBV7-3 to TRBJ2-2, with D perhaps matching TRBD2 (6 bases). Germline V gene data show CDR1 as SGHTA and CDR2 as FQGTGA. The V gene lost 3 bases and the J gene lost 0 bases, with 11 bases spanning the gap. This CDR3 comprises 16 residues.

CDR3 DNA sequence: TGTGCCAGCAGGGGGGCCCTTGGAATTAGCAATCAGCCCCAGCATTTT. It encodes CASRGALGISNQPQHF. V is TRBV28 and J is TRBJ1-5; maybe TRBD1 (6 bases). V dropped 6 bases and J dropped 0 bases, with 15 bases sitting between them. Per germline, CDR1 MDHEN and CDR2 SYDVKM. This CDR3 region has 16 residues.

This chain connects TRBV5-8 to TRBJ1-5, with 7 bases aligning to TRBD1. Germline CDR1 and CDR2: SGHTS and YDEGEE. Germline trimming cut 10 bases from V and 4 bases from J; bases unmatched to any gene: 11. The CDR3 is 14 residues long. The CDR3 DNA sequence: TGTGCCTCAAGCCGGAGGGGGCGGAATCAGCCCCAGCATTTT. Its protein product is CASSRRGRNQPQHF.

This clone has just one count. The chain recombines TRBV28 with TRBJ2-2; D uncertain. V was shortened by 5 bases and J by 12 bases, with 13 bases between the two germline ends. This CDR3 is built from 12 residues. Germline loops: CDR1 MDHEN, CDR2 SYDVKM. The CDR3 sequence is CASSSTMAQLFF. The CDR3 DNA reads TGTGCCAGCAGTAGTACCATGGCCCAGCTGTTTTTT.

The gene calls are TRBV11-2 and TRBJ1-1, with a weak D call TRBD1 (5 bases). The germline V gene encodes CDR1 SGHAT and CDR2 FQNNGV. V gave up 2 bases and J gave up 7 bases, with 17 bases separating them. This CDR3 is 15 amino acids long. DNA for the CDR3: TGTGCCAGCAGCTTACGTCGACAGACGACCCTTGAAGCTTTCTTT. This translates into CASSLRRQTTLEAFF.

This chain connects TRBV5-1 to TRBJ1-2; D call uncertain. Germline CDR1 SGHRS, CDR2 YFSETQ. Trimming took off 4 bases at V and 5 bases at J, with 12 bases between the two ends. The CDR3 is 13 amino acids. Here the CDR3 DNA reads TGCGCCAGCAGCACCTCAGAGGAGTATGGCTACACCTTC. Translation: CASSTSEEYGYTF.

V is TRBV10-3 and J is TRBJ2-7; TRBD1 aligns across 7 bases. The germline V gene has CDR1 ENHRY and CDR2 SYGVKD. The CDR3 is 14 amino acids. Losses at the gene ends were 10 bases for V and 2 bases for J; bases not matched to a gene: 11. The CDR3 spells CATNPRTGTYEQYF. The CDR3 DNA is TGTGCCACCAACCCGCGGACAGGAACCTACGAGCAGTACTTC.

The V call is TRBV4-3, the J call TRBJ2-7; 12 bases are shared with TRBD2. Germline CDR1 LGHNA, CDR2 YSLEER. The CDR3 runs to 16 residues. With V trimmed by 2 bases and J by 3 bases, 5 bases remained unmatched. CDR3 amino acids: CASSQTLAGGYYEQYF. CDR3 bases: TGCGCCAGCAGCCAAACACTAGCGGGAGGATACTACGAGCAGTACTTC.

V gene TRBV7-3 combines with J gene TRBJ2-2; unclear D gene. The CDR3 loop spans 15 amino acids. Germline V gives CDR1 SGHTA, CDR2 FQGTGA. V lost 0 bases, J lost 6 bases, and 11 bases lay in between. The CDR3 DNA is TGTGCCAGCAGCTTAACCGGTTCTTCGTCCGGGGAGCTGTTTTTT. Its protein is CASSLTGSSSGELFF.

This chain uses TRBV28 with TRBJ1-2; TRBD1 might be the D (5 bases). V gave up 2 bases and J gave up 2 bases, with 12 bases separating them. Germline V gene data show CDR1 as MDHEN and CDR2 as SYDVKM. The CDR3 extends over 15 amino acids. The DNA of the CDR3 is TGTGCCAGCAGTTTACCCTTAGGGGAAAACTATGGCTACACCTTC. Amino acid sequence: CASSLPLGENYGYTF.

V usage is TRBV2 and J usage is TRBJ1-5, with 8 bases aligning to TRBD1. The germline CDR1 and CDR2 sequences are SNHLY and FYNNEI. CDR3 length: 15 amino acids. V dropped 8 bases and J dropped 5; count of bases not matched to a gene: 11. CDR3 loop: CASGRRAGGYQPQHF. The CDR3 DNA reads TGTGCCAGCGGCAGGCGGGCAGGGGGCTATCAGCCCCAGCATTTT.

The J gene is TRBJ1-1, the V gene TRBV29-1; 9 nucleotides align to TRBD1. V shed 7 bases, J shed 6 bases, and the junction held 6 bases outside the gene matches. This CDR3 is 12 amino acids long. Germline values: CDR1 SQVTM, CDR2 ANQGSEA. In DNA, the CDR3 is TGCAGCGCCTCACAGGGGGCATCTGAAGCTTTCTTT. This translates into CSASQGASEAFF.

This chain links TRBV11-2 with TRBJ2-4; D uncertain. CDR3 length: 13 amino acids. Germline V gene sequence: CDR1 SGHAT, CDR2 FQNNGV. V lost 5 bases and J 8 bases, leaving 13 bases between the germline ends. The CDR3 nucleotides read TGTGCCAGCAGCCCGACAAGCCTTGACATTCAGTACTTC. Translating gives CASSPTSLDIQYF.